This is a list of T cell receptor beta chains from one sample in a study of OX40 agonist ivuxolimab in advanced cancers. Method: immunoSEQ multiplex PCR; TCRdb's copy keeps in-frame clones and lacks some. The repertoire has 65,000 to 90,000 clones, roughly nine tenths of them found once; the top ten carry roughly a tenth. The specimen comprised CD4+ or CD8+ T cells sorted from blood, sampled in a trial of the OX40 agonist ivuxolimab. The receptors shown here come from an adult with an advanced solid tumor such as melanoma, head and neck, liver or kidney cancer. CDR3s include the opening cysteine and the closing phenylalanine or tryptophan. D genes are given only for firm matches. The size entry is marked missing in some rows and otherwise reads once, few, many or a size class.

>.|TRBJ2-1|.|15|TRBV6-6
CASSYLGAQTNEQFF
TGTGCCAGCAGTTACTTGGGGGCGCAAACTAATGAGCAGTTCTTC
>once|TRBJ2-3|.|13|TRBV10-3
CAISESGVDTQYF
TGTGCCATCAGTGAGTCAGGGGTGGATACGCAGTATTTT
>.|TRBJ2-3|TRBD2|14|TRBV7-3
CASSSRLAPDTQYF
TGTGCCAGCAGCTCCCGACTAGCCCCAGATACGCAGTATTTT
>.|TRBJ1-2|.|13|TRBV9
CASSLHENYGYTF
TGTGCCAGCAGCCTCCATGAGAACTATGGCTACACCTTC
>.|TRBJ2-3|TRBD2|17|TRBV13
CASSSIIAGGHSDTQYF
TGTGCCAGCAGCTCGATTATAGCGGGGGGGCATTCAGATACGCAGTATTTT
>.|TRBJ1-4|.|15|TRBV6-1
CASSETAGWNEKLFF
TGTGCCAGCAGTGAAACGGCAGGGTGGAATGAAAAACTGTTTTTT
>.|TRBJ2-3|TRBD2|19|TRBV7-8
CASSLPLAGGRLFTDTQYF
TGTGCCAGCAGCTTACCCTTAGCGGGGGGGAGACTTTTCACAGATACGCAGTATTTT
>.|TRBJ2-7|.|14|TRBV9
CASSPHGGSYEQYF
TGTGCCAGCAGCCCCCACGGCGGCTCCTACGAGCAGTACTTC
>.|TRBJ1-1|TRBD1|15|TRBV6-1
CASSVRTGTIIEAFF
TGTGCCAGCAGTGTGCGGACAGGGACAATAATCGAAGCTTTCTTT
>.|TRBJ2-5|.|12|TRBV6-6
CASSYGEETQYF
TGTGCCAGCAGTTACGGGGAAGAGACCCAGTACTTC
>once|TRBJ2-2|.|15|TRBV2
CASMGGQEWAGELFF
TGTGCCAGCATGGGCGGTCAAGAGTGGGCCGGGGAGCTGTTTTTT
>.|TRBJ2-7|TRBD1|17|TRBV12-5
CASGLVAARTGGDEQYF
TGTGCTAGTGGTTTGGTAGCCGCCCGGACAGGGGGCGACGAGCAGTACTTC
>.|TRBJ2-5|.|14|TRBV5-6
CASSLAWTEETQYF
TGTGCCAGCAGCTTGGCGTGGACAGAAGAGACCCAGTACTTC
>.|TRBJ2-5|TRBD1|15|TRBV5-6
CASSLARTGKETQYF
TGTGCCAGCAGCTTGGCCCGGACAGGAAAAGAGACCCAGTACTTC
>.|TRBJ2-1|.|12|TRBV11-3
CASSWRSSEQFF
TGTGCCAGCAGCTGGCGAAGTTCCGAGCAGTTCTTC